Below are 7 T cell receptor beta chains sequenced from a single sample in a study of type 1 regulatory T cells. A single record per CDR3 protein comes from TCRdb applying MiXCR to the reads. The profile shows 20,000 or so distinct CDR3 sequences, approximately 51% of them singletons. These receptors lack a known antigen. Sequenced input: cultured T cells, either the whole culture or a sorted T cell fraction (not recorded which). These receptors were taken from a human donor in good health.

The chain couples TRBV6-1 to TRBJ2-6; D not certain. The CDR3 is 16 residues long. Germline CDR1 MNHNS, CDR2 SASEGT. Trimming pared 4 bases from V and 4 bases from J, leaving 14 bases between. The CDR3 is CASSGWGSAGANVLTF. CDR3 in DNA: TGTGCCAGCAGTGGATGGGGATCGGCCGGGGCCAACGTCCTGACTTTC.

A few counts support this clonotype. This sequence joins TRBV4-1 and TRBJ2-5; 13 bases fit TRBD2. CDR3 length: 17 residues. Germline V gives CDR1 MGHRA, CDR2 YSYEKL. V dropped 1 base and J dropped 2; count of bases not matched to a gene: 4. The CDR3 nucleotides read TGCGCCAGCAGCCAAGTGGGACTAGCGGGGTTGCAAGAGACCCAGTACTTC. Translation: CASSQVGLAGLQETQYF.

Note on this clonotype: Just one base apart from a much larger clone, this may be a read error. V is TRBV12-3 or TRBV12-4 and J is TRBJ2-2; 7 nucleotides line up with TRBD2. Germline trimming cut 3 bases from V and 5 bases from J; bases unmatched to any gene: 9. The CDR3 spans 16 residues. The CDR3 DNA reads as TGTGCCAGCAGTTTTCTAACGGGGGGTCAAACCGGGGAGCTGTTTTTT. This sequence encodes CASSFLTGGQTGELFF.

This sequence joins TRBV7-9 and TRBJ2-3; tentatively, D is TRBD1 or TRBD2 (5 bases each). The CDR3 loop spans 17 amino acids. The germline V and J ends were trimmed by 5 bases and 2 bases, with 20 bases remaining between them. Germline assignment: CDR1 SEHNR and CDR2 FQNEAQ (reference sequence). As DNA, the CDR3 is TGTGCCAGCAGCGGACGGTTTTTGGTCGGGACCACAGATACGCAGTATTTT. This translates into CASSGRFLVGTTDTQYF. The variable domain in full, completed from reference TRBV7-9 and TRBJ2-3, reads DTGVSQNPRHKITKRGQNVTFRCDPISEHNRLYWYRQTLGQGPEFLTYFQNEAQLEKSRLLSDRFSAERPKGSFSTLEIQRTEQGDSAMYLCASSGRFLVGTTDTQYFGPGTRLTVL.

Judged by abundance, this clonotype is medium-sized. The chain recombines TRBV9 with TRBJ2-1; D is undetermined. Germline V CDR1 and CDR2: SGDLS, YYNGEE. CDR3 length: 15 amino acids. Trimming stripped 5 bases from V and 0 bases from J, with 12 bases between. This chain's CDR3 is CASSILDHSYNEQFF. CDR3 nucleotides: TGTGCCAGCAGTATTCTAGACCACTCCTACAATGAGCAGTTCTTC.

This clonotype was observed at least ten times. The V gene is TRBV4-3, the J gene TRBJ2-2; the D gene is possibly TRBD2 (6 bases). Germline CDR1 is LGHNA and CDR2 is YSLEER. V lost 3 bases and J 5 bases, leaving 16 bases between the germline ends. The CDR3 runs 16 residues. CDR3 coding DNA: TGCGCCAGCAGCCACCCCCGCTCCGGAGGGACCGGGGAGCTGTTTTTT. Its protein is CASSHPRSGGTGELFF.

This chain uses TRBV18 with TRBJ2-5; tentative D call: TRBD2 (6 bases). The V end was cut by 3 bases, the J end by 3 bases, with 8 bases between. The CDR3 runs 13 residues. Germline values: CDR1 KGHSH, CDR2 LQKENI. The CDR3 DNA reads as TGTGCCAGCTCACCCCGACTAGAAGAGACCCAGTACTTC. Translation: CASSPRLEETQYF.